This T cell receptor beta chain was captured by sequencing in a study of T cell responses to AZD1222 COVID-19 vaccine. Clones were read by immunoSEQ multiplex PCR, and TCRdb kept only the in-frame ones, dropping some. The sample holds about 150,000 clones, about 82% seen once. A remark on this clone: Its target is not known.

Whole-study findings and limits: The donor group comprised mostly white British people and more females; the analysis possibly underestimated clonal diversity. Vaccine-related CD4 TCRs covered spike, predominating at 160-218 and 743-854.

The sequencing used peripheral blood, collected 28 days after the second dose of the MenACWY control vaccine. The clonotype comes from an adult who received the MenACWY meningococcal vaccine as a control.

The CDR3 loop is CASSFLDRGGPDTQYF. The CDR3 nucleotides are TGTGCCAGCAGCTTTTTGGACAGGGGCGGCCCAGATACGCAGTATTTT. The gene calls are TRBV5-4 and TRBJ2-3; 9 positions agree with TRBD1. Germline V lookup: CDR1 SGHNT, CDR2 YYREEE (reference sequence). This CDR3 comprises 16 residues. The V segment lost 2 bases and the J segment 4 bases; nucleotides outside the gene matches: 8.